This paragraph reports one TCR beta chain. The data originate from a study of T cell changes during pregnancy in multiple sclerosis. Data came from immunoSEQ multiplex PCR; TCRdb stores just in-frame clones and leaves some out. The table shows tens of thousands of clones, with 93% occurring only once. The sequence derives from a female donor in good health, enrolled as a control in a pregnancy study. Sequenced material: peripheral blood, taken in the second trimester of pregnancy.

The CDR3 bases are TGTGCCAGCAGCTCGGTGTCGGGGGGCGCTGGTATCGGGCAGTATTTT. It translates to CASSSVSGGAGIGQYF. V and J are TRBV7-2 and TRBJ2-3; a weak D match, TRBD2 (7 bases). The germline V and J ends were trimmed by 4 bases and 11 bases, with 25 bases remaining between them. CDR1 and CDR2 from the germline V gene are SGHTA and FQGNSA. This CDR3 spans 16 amino acids.